Listed here are 26 T cell receptor beta chains from one sample, sequenced in a study of CD8+CD57+ T cells in acquired aplastic anemia. For CDR3 and TCR beta VDJ profiling, genomic DNA was the template used. Using its own MiXCR run on the reads, TCRdb lists one record per CDR3 protein. Among roughly 120,000 distinct CDR3 sequences, under 60% were seen once, and the ten largest hold under 35%. It was patients with CD8+CD57+ cell expansion by flow cytometry who were chosen for sequencing. Sequencing used sorted CD4+, CD8+, or CD8+CD57+ T cells (not recorded which) from PBMCs. These TCRs come from a human donor with aplastic anemia.

The chain uses TRBV7-9 and TRBJ2-7; D is undetermined. Trimming pared 1 base from V and 2 bases from J, leaving 9 bases between. Germline values: CDR1 SEHNR, CDR2 FQNEAQ (reference sequence). The CDR3 is 14 residues long. The CDR3, as DNA: TGTGCCAGCAGCTTAGAACAGCCTACCTACGAGCAGTACTTC. Protein sequence: CASSLEQPTYEQYF. Full variable domain (remainder filled in from reference TRBV7-9 and TRBJ2-7): DTGVSQNPRHKITKRGQNVTFRCDPISEHNRLYWYRQTLGQGPEFLTYFQNEAQLEKSRLLSDRFSAERPKGSFSTLEIQRTEQGDSAMYLCASSLEQPTYEQYFGPGTRLTVT.

This clonotype was found many times. The V call is TRBV9, the J call TRBJ2-7; D may correspond to TRBD1 or TRBD2 (5 bases each). V was shortened by 2 bases and J by 1 base, with 10 bases between the two germline ends. The CDR3 is made up of 14 amino acids. CDR1 SGDLS and CDR2 YYNGEE come from the germline V gene. In DNA, the CDR3 is TGTGCCAGCAGCGTGGGGGACCGATCCTACGAGCAGTACTTC. Residues: CASSVGDRSYEQYF.

V and J are TRBV10-3 and TRBJ1-6, with unresolved D. V was cut by 4 bases and J by 5 bases, with 9 bases left in between. In germline, CDR1 is ENHRY, CDR2 SYGVKD. CDR3 length equals 14 residues. In DNA, the CDR3 is TGTGCCATCAGTGCTCCGGACGATAATTCACCCCTCCACTTT. Protein product: CAISAPDDNSPLHF.

About this clonotype itself: This may arise from a read error, as a much more abundant clone is one base away. The chain uses TRBV5-5 and TRBJ1-5; tentatively, D is TRBD1 (5 bases). V dropped 0 bases and J dropped 2 bases, with 9 bases sitting between them. Germline lookup yields CDR1 SGHKS and CDR2 YYEKEE (reference sequence). This CDR3 comprises 15 residues. CDR3 DNA: TGTGCCAGCAGCTTGGGGGGGGACCGCAATCAGCCCCAGCATTTT. This encodes CASSLGGDRNQPQHF.

This clonotype showed up just once. The CDR3 DNA reads TGTGCCAGCAGTGAGACCAGGGGAACTGAAGCTTTCTTT. It specifies CASSETRGTEAFF. The chain recombines TRBV25-1 with TRBJ1-1; D may be TRBD1 (6 bases). V was clipped by 3 bases and J by 5 bases, with 10 bases between them. Looked up from germline, CDR1 is MGHDK and CDR2 is SYGVNS. CDR3 length: 13 amino acids. Together with reference TRBV25-1 and TRBJ1-1, the CDR3 gives the full variable domain: EADIYQTPRYLVIGTGKKITLECSQTMGHDKMYWYQQDPGMELHLIHYSYGVNSTEKGDLSSESTVSRIRTEHFPLTLESARPSHTSQYLCASSETRGTEAFFGQGTRLTVV.

The chain couples TRBV19 to TRBJ2-5, with D uncertain. Germline assignment: CDR1 LNHDA and CDR2 SQIVND (reference sequence). V gave up 2 bases and J gave up 1 base, with 8 bases separating them. The CDR3 contains 14 residues. The CDR3 bases are TGTGCCAGTAGTATAACCGCCCTCCAAGAGACCCAGTACTTC. It specifies CASSITALQETQYF.

The chain employs TRBV20-1 and TRBJ2-7, with D perhaps TRBD1 or TRBD2 (5 bases each). The V end lost 0 bases, the J end lost 6 bases, and 18 bases lay between the germline ends. From germline, CDR1 is DFQATT and CDR2 SNEGSKA (reference sequence). This CDR3 has 15 amino acids. CDR3 in DNA: TGCAGTGCTAGAGATCAGCACGCGGTGAGGGGCGAGCAGTACTTC. Translation: CSARDQHAVRGEQYF.

The chain couples TRBV29-1 to TRBJ1-1, with 8 bases aligning to TRBD1. Germline V gene lookup returns CDR1 SQVTM and CDR2 ANQGSEA. V was pared by 3 bases and J by 5 bases, with 8 bases of the junction left unmatched. The CDR3 has 14 amino acids. This chain's CDR3 is CSVDSGGGGTEAFF. CDR3 DNA sequence: TGCAGCGTTGACTCAGGGGGCGGAGGTACTGAAGCTTTCTTT.

The CDR3 protein is CATSRSSGSDEYF. The DNA for the CDR3 is TGTGCCACCAGCAGATCAAGCGGGAGCGACGAGTATTTT. This chain connects TRBV15 to TRBJ2-3; 8 bases match TRBD2. CDR1 is LNHNV and CDR2 is YYDKDF in the germline V gene (reference sequence). J was trimmed by 13 bases and V by 2 bases; bases with no gene match: 8. The CDR3 is made up of 13 amino acids.

The chain uses TRBV7-8 and TRBJ2-7, with D tentatively TRBD1 (6 bases). Deletions cut 4 bases from V and 0 bases from J, with 19 bases between. The CDR3 is 17 residues long. The germline gives CDR1 SGHVS, CDR2 FQNEAQ. The CDR3 sequence is CASSSPRTAKSSYEQYF. DNA of the CDR3: TGTGCCAGCAGCTCGCCTCGGACAGCTAAGAGCTCCTACGAGCAGTACTTC.

A note on this clonotype: One end of the junction does not line up with germline, which may come from a read error. The rearrangement joins TRBV24-1 to TRBJ2-1; TRBD1 is a possible D gene (7 bases). CDR3 size: 14 residues. Germline V CDR1 and CDR2: KGHDR, SFDVKD. The CDR3 bases are TGTGCCATCAGTGATGCAGGGGGGACCGGGGAGCTGTTCTTC. Protein product: CAISDAGGTGELFF.

Remarks on this clonotype: Given a much more abundant clone one base away, this may be a read error. This chain uses TRBV5-4 with TRBJ1-1; D ambiguous. The germline gives CDR1 SGHNT, CDR2 YYREEE (reference sequence). The length of the CDR3 is 13 residues. CDR3 DNA sequence: TGTGCCAGCAGCTTGGAGTGGAACACTGACGCTTTCTTT. It translates to CASSLEWNTDAFF.

The chain couples TRBV5-1 to TRBJ1-1; TRBD1 might be the D (5 bases). The CDR3 has 16 residues. The V gene lost 0 bases and the J gene lost 4 bases, with 16 bases spanning the gap. Germline lookup yields CDR1 SGHRS and CDR2 YFSETQ. The DNA for the CDR3 is TGCGCCAGCAGCTTGGTTCTCGGGGGGACTGGCACTGAAGCTTTCTTT. Translation gives CASSLVLGGTGTEAFF.

The chain couples TRBV9 to TRBJ2-7, with TRBD2 matching 9 bases. V lost 0 bases and J lost 2; bases outside the gene matches: 6. This CDR3 has 16 residues. Per the germline V gene, CDR1 is SGDLS and CDR2 is YYNGEE. CDR3 amino acids: CASSVEGGGVPYEQYF. In DNA form, the CDR3 reads TGTGCCAGCAGCGTAGAAGGCGGGGGGGTCCCCTACGAGCAGTACTTC.

This clonotype has a count of ten or more. V and J are TRBV6-5 and TRBJ2-7; D call uncertain. Germline loops: CDR1 MNHEY, CDR2 SVGAGI. The CDR3 has 13 residues. The V and J ends lost 4 bases and 3 bases respectively, with 10 bases between them. The CDR3 DNA follows: TGTGCCAGCAGTTCCGCCCGTGACTACGAGCAGTACTTC. Translating gives CASSSARDYEQYF.

Worth noting for this clonotype: Germline is not matched at one junction end, which may reflect a read error. The chain links TRBV19 to TRBJ2-7, with TRBD1 matching over 7 bases. Germline CDR1 reads LNHDA; CDR2 reads SQIVND (reference sequence). The CDR3 has 15 residues. CDR3 in DNA: TGTGCCAGTAGCTCTCAGGCAGGGGGAACCTACAAGCAGTACTTC. Amino acids: CASSSQAGGTYKQYF.

V and J are TRBV11-1 and TRBJ2-7; TRBD1 might be the D (5 bases). The CDR3 consists of 17 residues. Germline V gives CDR1 SGHAT, CDR2 FQDESV (reference sequence). Trimming took 0 bases from V and 0 from J, leaving 15 bases between them. The CDR3 is CASSLAPYRTSSYEQYF. The CDR3 bases are TGTGCCAGCAGCTTAGCTCCCTACAGGACGAGCTCCTACGAGCAGTACTTC.

The sample holds a few counts of this clonotype. V and J are TRBV15 and TRBJ2-5, with D tentatively TRBD2 (5 bases). The CDR3 is made up of 15 amino acids. Trimming pared 0 bases from V and 5 bases from J, leaving 13 bases between. Germline CDR1 LNHNV, CDR2 YYDKDF (reference sequence). The CDR3 DNA reads TGTGCCACCAGCAGAGATCGGGCTAGCTGGGAGACCCAGTACTTC. Translating it yields CATSRDRASWETQYF.

The rearrangement links TRBV20-1 to TRBJ1-1; D gene uncertain. CDR1 and CDR2 (germline): DFQATT, SNEGSKA (reference sequence). V was trimmed by 6 bases and J by 2 bases, leaving 7 bases between them. The CDR3 spans 11 residues. The chain's CDR3 is CSASGNTEAFF. The CDR3 DNA follows: TGCAGTGCCAGCGGAAACACTGAAGCTTTCTTT.

The chain links TRBV2 to TRBJ1-3; unclear D gene. The CDR3 has 11 amino acids. Between the trimmed V and J ends, which lost 6 bases and 4 bases, there was a span of 4 bases. Germline lookup yields CDR1 SNHLY and CDR2 FYNNEI. The CDR3 coding sequence is TGTGCCAGCAGCCAAGGAAACACCATATATTTT. This translates into CASSQGNTIYF.

The chain is built from TRBV19 and TRBJ1-1; tentatively, D is TRBD1 (6 bases). Germline loops: CDR1 LNHDA, CDR2 SQIVND (reference sequence). The CDR3 consists of 15 residues. V lost 10 bases to trimming and J lost 2 bases, with 20 bases between them. This CDR3 reads CATNRGDLGNTEAFF. In nucleotides, the CDR3 is TGTGCCACCAATAGGGGGGATTTGGGAAACACTGAAGCTTTCTTT. The full variable domain, rest sourced from reference TRBV19 and TRBJ1-1, is DGGITQSPKYLFRKEGQNVTLSCEQNLNHDAMYWYRQDPGQGLRLIYYSQIVNDFQKGDIAEGYSVSREKKESFPLTVTSAQKNPTAFYLCATNRGDLGNTEAFFGQGTRLTVV.

This chain connects TRBV10-3 to TRBJ2-3; possibly TRBD1 for D (5 bases). The CDR3 is 14 residues long. Trimming took 6 bases from V and 3 from J, leaving 13 bases between them. Germline V gene lookup returns CDR1 ENHRY and CDR2 SYGVKD. CDR3 nucleotides: TGTGCCATCAGAAAAGAATCAGGGACAGATACGCAGTATTTT. This codes for CAIRKESGTDTQYF.

The rearrangement joins TRBV20-1 to TRBJ1-6; D remains ambiguous. The CDR3 is made up of 17 amino acids. The germline gives CDR1 DFQATT, CDR2 SNEGSKA (reference sequence). V was pared by 1 base and J by 3 bases, with 16 bases between. CDR3 residues: CSARVTARGFYNSPLHF. In nucleotides, the CDR3 is TGCAGTGCTAGAGTCACGGCTCGGGGTTTCTATAATTCACCCCTCCACTTT.

This clonotype was seen ten or more times. This chain links TRBV20-1 with TRBJ2-1; TRBD2 matches at 9 bases. The germline V gene encodes CDR1 DFQATT and CDR2 SNEGSKA (reference sequence). This CDR3 has 14 residues. J gave up 7 bases and V 0 bases, and 4 bases lay outside the gene matches. The CDR3 sequence: CSARDSGRGNEQFF. Written as DNA, the CDR3 is TGCAGTGCTAGAGATAGCGGGAGAGGAAATGAGCAGTTCTTC.

CDR3 loop: CASRARGGGYEQYF. Written as DNA, the CDR3 is TGTGCCAGCAGAGCTCGTGGGGGGGGGTACGAGCAGTACTTC. The chain employs TRBV10-3 and TRBJ2-7; 7 bases are a match to TRBD2. With 10 bases clipped from V and 4 bases from J, the junction kept 13 bases outside the gene matches. The germline gives CDR1 ENHRY, CDR2 SYGVKD. The length of the CDR3 is 14 residues.

The chain joins TRBV12-3 or TRBV12-4 to TRBJ1-1; D is unresolved. The CDR3 loop spans 14 amino acids. Trimming shortened V by 0 bases and J by 0 bases, and 5 bases separated the two germline ends. Written as DNA, the CDR3 is TGTGCCAGCAGTTTAGCAGGACTGAACACTGAAGCTTTCTTT. It specifies CASSLAGLNTEAFF.